This T cell receptor (beta chain) was identified in a study of blood T cells in healthy people across ages. Then a second PCR, running about 6 to 11 cycles, was carried out with a sample-barcoded 5' primer and a J-beta primer mix. The template-switch adaptor, which had 12 random nucleotides, put a tag on each cDNA molecule. TCRdb called the 5' RACE reads again in MiXCR, with one record for every CDR3 protein. This sample has 600,000 to 1,000,000 distinct CDR3 sequences, with roughly 64% found just once. The origin of this receptor is a man between 25 and 39 years old in good health. Material: blood.

The CDR3 DNA sequence: TGTGCCAGCAGCCAGAACAGAGTGTATGGCTACACCTTC. Translated: CASSQNRVYGYTF. V gene TRBV6-2 or TRBV6-3 combines with J gene TRBJ1-2; D gene unclear. CDR1 and CDR2 (germline): MNHEY, SVGEGT. V was pared by 6 bases and J by 5 bases, with 13 bases between. The CDR3 sequence is 13 residues long.